A selection of T cell receptor beta chains follows, all from one sample in a study of blood T cell repertoires in COVID-19. The protocol was immunoSEQ multiplex PCR, while the TCRdb copy is restricted to in-frame clones and leaves out a portion. This table holds some 80,000 clones, 90% found once. The specimen sequenced was peripheral blood. The receptors derive from a human donor in a cohort sampled during active COVID-19. CDR3s include the opening cysteine and the closing phenylalanine or tryptophan. D genes are given only for firm matches. Only part of the rows carry a size: once, few, many, or a class if the clone is expanded.

size	V	D	J	CDR3	DNA
-	TRBV5-6	-	TRBJ1-5	CASSSGVSNQPQHF	TGTGCCAGCAGCTCGGGAGTTAGCAATCAGCCCCAGCATTTT
once	TRBV3-1/TRBV3-2	-	TRBJ1-2	CASSQGGSYGYTF	TGTGCCAGCAGCCAAGGCGGTAGCTATGGCTACACCTTC
-	TRBV24-1	-	TRBJ2-2	CATSADNRGSTSNTGELFF	TGTGCCACCAGTGCAGATAACCGGGGTTCCACCTCGAACACCGGGGAGCTGTTTTTT
few	TRBV7-9	-	TRBJ1-3	CASSLVAASGNTIYF	TGTGCCAGCAGCTTAGTGGCGGCCAGTGGAAACACCATATATTTT
-	TRBV7-9	TRBD1	TRBJ1-2	CASSPRDREEGYTF	TGTGCCAGCAGCCCCCGGGACAGGGAGGAGGGCTACACCTTC
few	TRBV27	-	TRBJ1-4	CASSFFGNEKLFF	TGTGCCAGCAGTTTTTTCGGGAATGAAAAACTGTTTTTT
-	TRBV28	TRBD2	TRBJ2-1	CASIPDSGTSYNEQFF	TGTGCCAGCATCCCCGATAGCGGGACTTCCTACAATGAGCAGTTCTTC
-	TRBV4-1	-	TRBJ2-7	CASSQVSTGPSYEQYF	TGCGCCAGCAGCCAAGTGTCCACAGGGCCCTCCTACGAGCAGTACTTC
-	TRBV5-6	TRBD1	TRBJ1-4	CASSLWDRRTTNEKLFF	TGTGCCAGCAGCTTATGGGACAGGCGCACAACTAATGAAAAACTGTTTTTT
-	TRBV5-5	TRBD1	TRBJ2-3	CASSFTGEADTQYF	TGTGCCAGCAGCTTCACAGGGGAAGCAGATACGCAGTATTTT
-	TRBV7-2	-	TRBJ2-7	CASSFLRPYEQYF	TGTGCCAGCAGCTTCTTGCGCCCCTACGAGCAGTACTTC
-	TRBV14	TRBD2	TRBJ2-5	CASSQDLRSSGDEETQYF	TGTGCCAGCAGCCAAGATCTTAGGTCTAGCGGGGACGAAGAGACCCAGTACTTC
-	TRBV24-1	TRBD2	TRBJ2-1	CATSDLSGSAYNEQFF	TGTGCCACCAGTGATTTAAGCGGGAGCGCCTACAATGAGCAGTTCTTC
-	TRBV28	TRBD2	TRBJ2-5	CASRVSGRETQYF	TGTGCCAGCAGGGTTAGCGGGAGGGAGACCCAGTACTTC
-	TRBV18	-	TRBJ2-7	CASSPPDRSYEQYF	TGTGCCAGCTCACCCCCCGACAGATCCTACGAGCAGTACTTC
few	TRBV9	TRBD2	TRBJ2-3	CASSDSGGPTDTQYF	TGTGCCAGCAGCGATAGCGGGGGGCCCACAGATACGCAGTATTTT